This T cell receptor (beta chain) is from a study of cytomegalovirus exposure and HLA in healthy donors. This clone appeared a few times. The junction does not match germline at one end; this may be a read error. The CDR3 covers 15 residues. The V gene's germline CDR1 is SSHAT and CDR2 FNYEAQ (reference sequence). The method was immunoSEQ multiplex PCR; TCRdb's version includes in-frame clones alone and lacks a portion of them. Of approximately 260,000 clones in the sample, approximately 83% are singletons; the top ten hold around 1%. The source of this sequence is a woman aged 18-30 years in good health and CMV-seronegative. The gene calls are TRBV7-7 and TRBJ2-7; D gene ambiguous. What was sequenced was PBMCs. The CDR3, as DNA: TGTGCTAGCAGCTCAGGCAGCCCTCCTTCCTACGAGCAGTACTTC. It specifies CASSSGSPPSYEQYF.